This T cell receptor beta chain is drawn from a study of blood T cells in healthy people across ages (dated by TCRdb to the mid-2010s). At the level of the whole study: In model experiments, template switching captured roughly one uniquely barcoded TCR beta cDNA molecule for every two T cells. The donors were divided into four age groups: young (average around 17 years), middle-aged (about 39), aged (around 59) and long-lived (82). Donors of different ages were randomly distributed across sequencing lanes to avoid experimental bias. To track age-related changes in TCR beta repertoire diversity, the study relied on deep sequencing normalized with unique cDNA molecular identifiers. Using the same blood draw, the study looked at two additional independent replicas of 1 million unique cDNA reads for two donors, one aged 18 to 30 and the other aged 80 or older. Here is what the overall study found, with its caveats: Estimates of total diversity based on one million sequenced T cells were regarded as lower bounds and as underestimates. Since profiling was done on bulk unsorted PBMCs, naive and antigen-experienced compartments could not be conclusively compared. Observed TCR beta diversity correlated strongly with the percentage of naive T cells measured by flow cytometry. The long-lived group showed more naive CD4+ T cells, fewer expanded clones and increased TCR diversity than the aged group, suggesting age selection. As age increased, observed TCR beta diversity per million T cells dropped in a roughly linear way, and a significant reduction was already evident by age 40. Because donor CMV infection status was unknown, age-related changes in expanded clonotypes were potentially confounded.

The library was produced with 5' RACE. The listed sequencing device is Illumina HiSeq 2500. The second PCR ran for roughly 6 to 11 cycles and used a J-beta primer mix along with a sample-barcoded 5' primer. A template-switch 5' adaptor carrying 12 random nucleotides introduced a unique molecular identifier onto each TCR beta cDNA molecule. Each sample yielded at least 3 million CDR3-containing paired-end reads. First-strand cDNA synthesis was performed from all RNA using the Mint cDNA synthesis kit, with priming by a TRBC-specific oligonucleotide. Following uracil-DNA glycosylase treatment, a first 18-cycle PCR with universal primers M1SS and BC2_uni_R was performed on all cDNA. The authors' pipeline ran thus. Each sample was normalized by randomly selecting 1 million high-quality reads, each carrying a distinct molecular identifier. Reads with shared molecular identifiers were discarded instead of being binned into consensus sequences. CDR3 identification, clonotype clustering and error correction used MiTCR with a Q25 quality threshold and the strictest error-elimination algorithm. A nonparametric unseen species model using Euler transformation provided a lower-bound estimate of total TCR beta diversity. Clones were called with MiXCR by TCRdb after fastp trimmed the public reads at Q25, and only in-frame beta chains were retained. Each entry merges the rows of one CDR3 protein and shows their most common DNA and genes. V and J calls and clone size were set by TCRdb, not the authors. The sample table records 1.5 million to 2 million distinct CDR3 sequences; 28% of these occur just once. The ten largest clones add up to 7.7% of the sample.

In the case of this clonotype: The antigen it binds to is not known. Nothing much larger sits one base from this clone, and base qualities are not available.

CDR1 LNHNV and CDR2 YYDKDF were looked up in the germline V gene (reference sequence). Unmatched junction bases come to 10, with V trimmed by 0 bases and J by 4 bases. The CDR3, from cysteine to phenylalanine, totals 18 residues. Only the CDR3 part of the read is kept: 54 bases, read in frame from the first base. Donors were 39 systemically healthy Caucasian individuals from Russia aged 6 to 90 years. Each donor gave approximately 9.3 milliliters of peripheral blood, collected into EDTA-treated Vacutainer tubes. Ficoll-Paque density-gradient centrifugation was used to isolate PBMCs, with at least 6.5 million per sample. Trizol reagent was used to extract total RNA from PBMCs, with at least 5 micrograms per sample. The percentages of naive CD45RAhigh/CD27high T cells were determined by flow cytometry on a PBMC aliquot from every donor.

Sequences were obtained from blood. The rearrangement combines TRBV15 with TRBJ2-1, and TRBD1 matches 9 of the central bases. The clonotype was recovered from a woman between 25 and 40 years old in good health. Here is the DNA: TGTGCCACCAGCAGAGATCAGACAGGGGGGGGCCCGTACAATGAGCAGTTCTTC. The translation is CATSRDQTGGGPYNEQFF. Outside the CDR3, residues come from the reference TRBV15 and TRBJ2-1 proteins, so the full variable domain is: DAMVIQNPRYQVTQFGKPVTLSCSQTLNHNVMYWYQQKSSQAPKLLFHYYDKDFNNEADTPDNFQSRRPNTSFCFLDIRSPGLGDTAMYLCATSRDQTGGGPYNEQFFGPGTRLTVL.